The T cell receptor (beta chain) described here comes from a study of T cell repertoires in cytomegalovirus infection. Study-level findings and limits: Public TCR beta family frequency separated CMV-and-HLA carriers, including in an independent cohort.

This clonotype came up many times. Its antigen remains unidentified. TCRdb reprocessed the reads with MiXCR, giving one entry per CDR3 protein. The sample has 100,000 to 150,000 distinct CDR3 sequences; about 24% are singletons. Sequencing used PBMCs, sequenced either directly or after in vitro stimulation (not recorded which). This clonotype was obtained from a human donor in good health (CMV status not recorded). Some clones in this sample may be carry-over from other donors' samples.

For the CDR3, the DNA is TGTGCCAGCAGTCACCCCTCTGGTCGGGAGGGCCAAGCCCTCTTCGTTCGTAATGAGCAGTTCTTC. Its translation: CASSHPSGREGQALFVRNEQFF. The rearrangement joins TRBV12-3 or TRBV12-4 to TRBJ2-1; TRBD2 agrees at 8 bases. The CDR3 loop spans 22 amino acids. J lost 7 bases, V lost 5 bases, and 31 bases had no gene match.